This note documents a single TCR beta chain sequence. TCRdb's copy holds only in-frame clones and misses some; the assay was immunoSEQ multiplex PCR. This table has around 150,000 clones, approximately 96% appearing once. The data belong to a study of cytomegalovirus exposure and HLA in healthy donors. The clonotype originates from a woman aged 18-29 years in good health and CMV-seronegative. Sequenced material: PBMCs.

For the CDR3, the DNA is TGCGCCAGCAGCCAAGATTCCGGGGTCTACGAGCAGTACTTC. This translates into CASSQDSGVYEQYF. The rearrangement uses TRBV4-3 and TRBJ2-7; possible D gene TRBD2, 5 bases. The V end lost 0 bases, the J end lost 3 bases, and 9 bases lay between the germline ends. From germline, CDR1 is LGHNA and CDR2 YSLEER. The CDR3 sequence is 14 residues long.